This is a list of T cell receptor beta chains from one sample in a study of T-cell memory formation after mild COVID-19. TCRdb redid the calling of the 5' RACE reads with MiXCR, one entry per CDR3 protein. The sample lists about 470,000 distinct CDR3 sequences, around a quarter occurring once. What was sequenced was PBMCs or a T cell subset sorted from them (not recorded which). The receptor set was obtained from an adult woman who had mild COVID-19 (a few samples of this study predate the infection). Cell type and time point are not known. The CDR3 runs from the conserved cysteine through the conserved F or W. D genes are given only for firm matches. The size field is filled for only some rows; it gives once, few, many or a size class.

TRBD1	NA	TRBV5-5	TRBJ1-2	CASSHTPRDSDRYTF	TGTGCCAGCAGCCACACCCCCCGGGACAGCGATCGCTACACCTTC
TRBD2	few	TRBV7-8	TRBJ2-7	CASSSGLAGGYEQYF	TGTGCCAGCAGCTCAGGACTAGCGGGGGGCTACGAGCAGTACTTC
NA	few	TRBV20-1	TRBJ2-7	CSARPARGIGEQYF	TGCAGTGCTAGGCCAGCTCGCGGGATAGGCGAGCAGTACTTC
TRBD1	NA	TRBV5-1	TRBJ2-3	CASSIDRGNTQYF	TGCGCCAGCAGCATAGACAGGGGTAACACGCAGTATTTT
NA	NA	TRBV12-3/TRBV12-4	TRBJ1-1	CASSLRGVRSFVF	TGTGCCAGCAGTTTGAGAGGGGTTCGGTCTTTTGTCTTT
TRBD1	few	TRBV29-1	TRBJ2-7	CSVEGQGSEQYF	TGCAGCGTTGAGGGACAGGGCAGCGAGCAGTACTTC
TRBD1	NA	TRBV24-1	TRBJ1-4	CATSDAGTGGNEKLFF	TGTGCCACCAGTGACGCCGGGACAGGGGGCAACGAAAAACTGTTTTTT
NA	NA	TRBV19	TRBJ2-1	CASRKGTYNEQFF	TGTGCCAGTAGAAAAGGGACCTACAATGAGCAGTTCTTC
NA	NA	TRBV5-1	TRBJ1-1	CASSLFPQDTEAFF	TGCGCCAGCAGCCTGTTCCCCCAGGACACTGAAGCTTTCTTT
NA	few	TRBV4-3	TRBJ2-7	CASSQDWGRGNPYEQYF	TGCGCCAGCAGCCAAGATTGGGGCAGGGGAAATCCCTACGAGCAGTACTTC
TRBD1	NA	TRBV20-1	TRBJ2-2	CSARDLDRVTGELFF	TGCAGTGCTAGAGATCTTGACAGGGTCACCGGGGAGCTGTTTTTT
NA	NA	TRBV21-1	TRBJ1-3	CASSRSPQGAEAGNTIYF	TGTGCCAGCAGCCGGTCTCCCCAGGGGGCTGAGGCTGGAAACACCATATATTTT
NA	few	TRBV7-8	TRBJ2-6	CASSRPQAGANVLTF	TGTGCCAGCAGCCGTCCCCAGGCCGGGGCCAACGTCCTGACTTTC
TRBD2	NA	TRBV7-2	TRBJ2-2	CASSLVLREGLGELFF	TGTGCCAGCAGCTTAGTTTTACGGGAGGGCCTCGGGGAGCTGTTTTTT
NA	once	TRBV21-1	TRBJ2-1	CASSKGSRGHEQFF	TGTGCCAGCAGCAAAGGATCTCGGGGGCATGAGCAGTTCTTC
NA	NA	TRBV3-1	TRBJ2-7	CASSQGGPEEQYF	TGTGCCAGCAGCCAAGGAGGGCCGGAAGAGCAGTACTTC
NA	NA	TRBV7-2	TRBJ1-1	CASSLGGAFWASNTEAFF	TGTGCCAGCAGCTTAGGAGGGGCGTTTTGGGCATCCAACACTGAAGCTTTCTTT
NA	few	TRBV7-9	TRBJ1-1	CAPGTEERTEAFF	TGTGCCCCCGGTACAGAGGAGCGGACTGAAGCTTTCTTT
NA	few	TRBV6-6	TRBJ2-2	CASSYGRTGELFF	TGTGCCAGCAGTTACGGAAGGACCGGGGAGCTGTTTTTT
NA	few	TRBV7-3	TRBJ2-3	CASSVVPGTGDTQYF	TGTGCCAGCAGCGTAGTTCCCGGGACCGGGGATACGCAGTATTTT
NA	NA	TRBV7-8	TRBJ2-2	CASSLAFQGNTGELFF	TGTGCCAGCAGCTTAGCCTTCCAGGGGAACACCGGGGAGCTGTTTTTT
TRBD2	NA	TRBV29-1	TRBJ2-1	CSVNSGTGFEQFF	TGCAGCGTAAATAGCGGGACGGGGTTTGAGCAGTTCTTC